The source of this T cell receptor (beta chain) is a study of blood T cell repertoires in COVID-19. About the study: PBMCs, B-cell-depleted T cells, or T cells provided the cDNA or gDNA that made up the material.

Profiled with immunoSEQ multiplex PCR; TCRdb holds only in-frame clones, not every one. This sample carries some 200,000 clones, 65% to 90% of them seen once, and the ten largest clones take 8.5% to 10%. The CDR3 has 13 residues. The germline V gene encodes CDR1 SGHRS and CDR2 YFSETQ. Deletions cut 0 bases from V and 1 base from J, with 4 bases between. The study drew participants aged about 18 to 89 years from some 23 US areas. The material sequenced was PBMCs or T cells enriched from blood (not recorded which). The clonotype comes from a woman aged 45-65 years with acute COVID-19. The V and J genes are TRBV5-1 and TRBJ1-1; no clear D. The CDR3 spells CASSLAGNTEAFF. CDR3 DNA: TGCGCCAGCAGCTTGGCCGGGAACACTGAAGCTTTCTTT.